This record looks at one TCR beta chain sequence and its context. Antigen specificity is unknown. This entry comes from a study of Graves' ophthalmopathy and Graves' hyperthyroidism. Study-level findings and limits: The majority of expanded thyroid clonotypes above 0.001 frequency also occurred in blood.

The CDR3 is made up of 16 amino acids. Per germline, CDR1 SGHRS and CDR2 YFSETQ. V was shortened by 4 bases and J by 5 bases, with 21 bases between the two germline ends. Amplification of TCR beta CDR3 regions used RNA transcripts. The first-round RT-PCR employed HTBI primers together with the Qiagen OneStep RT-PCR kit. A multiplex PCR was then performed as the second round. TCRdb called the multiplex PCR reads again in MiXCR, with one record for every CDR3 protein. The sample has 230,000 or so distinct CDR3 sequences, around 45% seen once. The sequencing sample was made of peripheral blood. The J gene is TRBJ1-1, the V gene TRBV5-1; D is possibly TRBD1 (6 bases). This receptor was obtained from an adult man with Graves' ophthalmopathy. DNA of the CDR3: TGCGCCAGCAGCGAACAGGGCTCCTCCTTCGGGACTGAAGCTTTCTTT. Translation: CASSEQGSSFGTEAFF. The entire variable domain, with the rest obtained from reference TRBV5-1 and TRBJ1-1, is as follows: KAGVTQTPRYLIKTRGQQVTLSCSPISGHRSVSWYQQTPGQGLQFLFEYFSETQRNKGNFPGRFSGRQFSNSRSEMNVSTLELGDSALYLCASSEQGSSFGTEAFFGQGTRLTVV.